This TCR beta chain was documented in a study of post-analysis software for immune sequencing data. Incorporated into the TCR beta cDNA libraries were unique molecular identifiers, which served to reduce PCR and sequencing biases. Via MiXCR, TCRdb re-called the PCR reads, giving one row per CDR3 protein. The data contain approximately 460,000 distinct CDR3 sequences, approximately 46% of them singletons. Details on this clonotype: Its antigen is still unknown.

The length of the CDR3 is 11 residues. V dropped 3 bases and J dropped 7 bases, with 3 bases sitting between them. Overall study findings and caveats: The study found significantly lower normalized Chao1 diversity in multiple sclerosis patients than in controls. Patients carried roughly 5 TRBV segments more frequently than controls did, and TRBV5-6, TRBV5-1 and TRBV20-1 were among them.

The sample consisted of blood. The chain carries TRBV12-3 or TRBV12-4 and TRBJ1-4; D is undetermined. This receptor was taken from a girl between 5 and 17 years old with multiple sclerosis. The CDR3 DNA follows: TGTGCCAGCAGTTTGTCTGAAAAACTGTTTTTT. Amino acid sequence: CASSLSEKLFF.